The next 5 T cell receptor beta chains were all read from a single sample in a study of T cell changes during pregnancy in multiple sclerosis. Libraries were prepared by immunoSEQ multiplex PCR; TCRdb keeps only in-frame clonotypes and omits some of them. The sample shows roughly 50,000 clones, 94% of them seen only once. Sequencing used CD8+ T cells from peripheral blood mononuclear cells, obtained in the third trimester of pregnancy. The receptors originated from a female donor with multiple sclerosis, enrolled in a pregnancy study.

The rearrangement joins TRBV18 to TRBJ2-7; D not certain. CDR1 is KGHSH and CDR2 is LQKENI in the germline V gene. This CDR3 has 16 residues. The V gene lost 3 bases and the J gene lost 3 bases, with 18 bases spanning the gap. CDR3 in amino acids: CASSPISVTEYYEQYF. As DNA, the CDR3 is TGTGCCAGCTCACCGATATCCGTTACGGAGTACTACGAGCAGTACTTC.

The chain combines TRBV28 with TRBJ2-1; D is unresolved. Looked up from germline, CDR1 is MDHEN and CDR2 is SYDVKM. This CDR3 has 16 residues. V lost 5 bases and J 0 bases, leaving 14 bases between the germline ends. Here the CDR3 reads CASSPTGYSSYNEQFF. In DNA form, the CDR3 reads TGTGCCAGCAGTCCCACTGGTTACAGCTCCTACAATGAGCAGTTCTTC.

The V and J genes are TRBV2 and TRBJ2-3; 7 bases map to TRBD1. CDR3 length: 15 residues. V shed 3 bases, J shed 7 bases, and the junction held 10 bases outside the gene matches. CDR1 and CDR2 (germline): SNHLY, FYNNEI. CDR3 sequence (DNA): TGTGCCAGCAGTGACGGGGACAGCCTCACGTATACGCAGTATTTT. It yields the protein CASSDGDSLTYTQYF.

The genes are TRBV6-5 and TRBJ2-7; TRBD2 matches at 11 bases. V lost 1 base to trimming and J lost 6 bases; unmatched junction nucleotides: 5. The CDR3 consists of 15 residues. Germline V gene sequence: CDR1 MNHEY, CDR2 SVGAGI. The chain's CDR3 is CASSYYSGRASEQYF. CDR3 nucleotides: TGTGCCAGCAGTTACTATAGCGGGAGGGCTTCCGAGCAGTACTTC.

This sequence joins TRBV5-1 and TRBJ2-5, with D possibly matching TRBD1 (5 bases). Germline V CDR1 and CDR2: SGHRS, YFSETQ. V was pared by 7 bases and J by 2 bases, with 15 bases between. This CDR3 is 14 amino acids long. As DNA, the CDR3 is TGCGCCAGCCGTTTTTTGAGACAGCAAGAGACCCAGTACTTC. It translates to CASRFLRQQETQYF. The full variable domain, in which reference TRBV5-1 and TRBJ2-5 provide the parts outside the CDR3, is KAGVTQTPRYLIKTRGQQVTLSCSPISGHRSVSWYQQTPGQGLQFLFEYFSETQRNKGNFPGRFSGRQFSNSRSEMNVSTLELGDSALYLCASRFLRQQETQYFGPGTRLLVL.